The 29 T cell receptor beta chains reported below all come from one sample, sequenced in a study of T cell responses to AZD1222 COVID-19 vaccine. The protocol was immunoSEQ multiplex PCR, while the TCRdb copy is restricted to in-frame clones and leaves out a portion. This table has some 180,000 clones, 80% to 95% appearing once. This sample comprised peripheral blood, obtained 28 days after the second AZD1222 dose. These receptor sequences come from an adult who received the AZD1222 COVID-19 vaccine.

The chain combines TRBV6-6 with TRBJ2-3; 8 bases map to TRBD1. Trimming took 6 bases from V and 2 from J; bases not matched to a gene: 4. The germline V gene has CDR1 MNHNY and CDR2 SVGAGI (reference sequence). This CDR3 comprises 14 residues. This CDR3 is CASRPTGDTDTQYF. For the CDR3, the DNA is TGTGCCAGCAGACCGACAGGGGACACAGATACGCAGTATTTT.

This clone was recorded only once. The chain combines TRBV7-9 with TRBJ1-2, with TRBD1 as a possible D gene (5 bases). The CDR3 spans 13 residues. V dropped 2 bases and J dropped 8 bases, with 12 bases sitting between them. From germline, CDR1 is SEHNR and CDR2 FQNEAQ (reference sequence). This CDR3 is CASSLNWQGGYTF. In nucleotides, the CDR3 is TGTGCCAGCAGCTTAAATTGGCAGGGAGGCTACACCTTC.

The V call is TRBV2, the J call TRBJ1-2, with unresolved D. This CDR3 comprises 13 residues. The V end was cut by 3 bases, the J end by 4 bases, with 9 bases between. Germline CDR1 reads SNHLY; CDR2 reads FYNNEI. As DNA, the CDR3 is TGTGCCAGCAGTGAGCCCAGGCCCTATGGCTACACCTTC. Translating gives CASSEPRPYGYTF.

The chain uses TRBV7-9 and TRBJ2-2; TRBD1 might be the D (6 bases). There are 17 residues in the CDR3. With 3 bases removed from V and 4 bases from J, the gap between germline ends came to 18 bases. CDR1 and CDR2 from the germline V gene are SEHNR and FQNEAQ (reference sequence). CDR3 DNA: TGTGCCAGCAGCTTGGCGGCCACAGGGCTTAGCACCGGGGAGCTGTTTTTT. It yields the protein CASSLAATGLSTGELFF.

The V gene is TRBV27, the J gene TRBJ1-1; TRBD1 matches 7 bases. This CDR3 has 14 residues. V was pared by 6 bases and J by 0 bases, with 4 bases of the junction left unmatched. Germline CDR1 is MNHEY and CDR2 is SMNVEV (reference sequence). CDR3 sequence: CASRQGSLNTEAFF. CDR3 sequence (DNA): TGTGCCAGCAGACAGGGGTCTCTGAACACTGAAGCTTTCTTT.

The genes are TRBV5-4 and TRBJ2-5; tentative D call: TRBD2 (6 bases). With 4 bases removed from V and 5 bases from J, the gap between germline ends came to 21 bases. The CDR3 is made up of 16 amino acids. Germline V gene sequence: CDR1 SGHNT, CDR2 YYREEE (reference sequence). DNA of the CDR3: TGTGCCAGCAGCCGAACTAGCACGCACCTAGGCGAGACCCAGTACTTC. Translated, it gives CASSRTSTHLGETQYF.

This clone has only one observation. The CDR3 reads CASSSRLVGPPIAKNIQYF. The CDR3 nucleotides read TGTGCCAGCAGCTCTCGACTAGTCGGGCCCCCAATAGCCAAAAACATTCAGTACTTC. The J gene is TRBJ2-4, the V gene TRBV11-3; maybe TRBD2 (6 bases). The germline V and J ends were trimmed by 4 bases and 0 bases, with 22 bases remaining between them. The CDR3 is 19 amino acids. The germline CDR1 and CDR2 sequences are SGHNT and YENEEA. Together with reference TRBV11-3 and TRBJ2-4, the CDR3 gives the full variable domain: EAGVVQSPRYKIIEKKQPVAFWCNPISGHNTLYWYLQNLGQGPELLIRYENEEAVDDSQLPKDRFSAERLKGVDSTLKIQPAELGDSAVYLCASSSRLVGPPIAKNIQYFGAGTRLSVL.

This clone was found once. The V gene is TRBV7-2, the J gene TRBJ2-3; D may match TRBD1 or TRBD2 (7 bases each). Looked up from germline, CDR1 is SGHTA and CDR2 is FQGNSA. Deletions cut 5 bases from V and 4 bases from J, with 22 bases between. The CDR3 is made up of 17 amino acids. In DNA form, the CDR3 reads TGTGCCAGCAGCCCGACAGGGTTTGCGGGAGTGTCAGATACGCAGTATTTT. Its protein product is CASSPTGFAGVSDTQYF.

The rearrangement uses TRBV11-3 and TRBJ2-6; 9 bases agree with TRBD1. From germline, CDR1 is SGHNT and CDR2 YENEEA. The V gene end was trimmed by 4 bases and the J gene end by 9 bases; junction bases not matched to a gene: 13. This CDR3 is built from 17 residues. CDR3 DNA: TGTGCCAGCAGCTCTCAGTTGGGGACAGGGAGCAGCAACGTCCTGACTTTC. Encoded protein: CASSSQLGTGSSNVLTF.

The chain is built from TRBV5-1 and TRBJ2-5; D not certain. The CDR3 has 14 amino acids. Trimming left V 4 bases short and J 7 bases short, with 17 bases between. Germline CDR1 is SGHRS and CDR2 is YFSETQ. The DNA of the CDR3 is TGCGCCAGCAGCCCAGGCGGCCCCTCGGGGACCCAGTACTTC. Translated: CASSPGGPSGTQYF.

This clone has more than one count but fewer than ten. The chain links TRBV5-5 to TRBJ2-1; 7 positions match TRBD2. Germline lookup yields CDR1 SGHKS and CDR2 YYEKEE (reference sequence). The CDR3 runs 15 residues. The V and J ends lost 4 bases and 9 bases, in that order; junction bases with no gene match: 13. CDR3 nucleotides: TGTGCCAGCAGCCTGCGTAGCGGGTTTGATGGTGAGCAGTTCTTC. It translates to CASSLRSGFDGEQFF.

This clone is a singleton in its sample. V usage is TRBV5-1 and J usage is TRBJ2-1; 8 nucleotides match TRBD2. This CDR3 spans 16 amino acids. Germline trimming cut 0 bases from V and 1 base from J; bases unmatched to any gene: 3. CDR1 and CDR2 from the germline V gene are SGHRS and YFSETQ. This CDR3 is CASSLAQRESYNEQFF. In nucleotides, the CDR3 is TGCGCCAGCAGCTTGGCGCAGCGGGAGTCCTACAATGAGCAGTTCTTC.

The chain is built from TRBV4-3 and TRBJ1-2; tentatively, D is TRBD1 (5 bases). The V end lost 0 bases, the J end lost 4 bases, and 9 bases lay between the germline ends. Germline loops: CDR1 LGHNA, CDR2 YSLEER. The CDR3 spans 14 residues. In DNA, the CDR3 is TGCGCCAGCAGCCAAGACAGGGAGACCTATGGCTACACCTTC. Protein sequence: CASSQDRETYGYTF.

The chain uses TRBV6-2 or TRBV6-3 and TRBJ1-5; no definite D call. V dropped 5 bases and J dropped 2 bases, with 13 bases sitting between them. The CDR3 loop spans 15 amino acids. Per germline, CDR1 MNHEY and CDR2 SVGEGT. CDR3 protein: CASSGVSRGNQPQHF. The CDR3, as DNA: TGTGCCAGCAGTGGAGTCTCGAGGGGCAATCAGCCCCAGCATTTT.

The rearrangement joins TRBV5-5 to TRBJ2-3; TRBD1 agrees at 9 bases. The CDR3 runs 14 residues. Germline CDR1 is SGHKS and CDR2 is YYEKEE (reference sequence). Trimming took 3 bases from V and 12 from J; bases not matched to a gene: 11. CDR3 region: CASSWSGQGSFQYF. In DNA, the CDR3 is TGTGCCAGCAGCTGGTCGGGACAGGGTAGTTTTCAGTATTTT. Full variable domain (missing parts from reference TRBV5-5 and TRBJ2-3): DAGVTQSPTHLIKTRGQQVTLRCSPISGHKSVSWYQQVLGQGPQFIFQYYEKEERGRGNFPDRFSARQFPNYSSELNVNALLLGDSALYLCASSWSGQGSFQYFGPGTRLTVL.

There are a few counts of this clone. The chain uses TRBV27 and TRBJ2-3; TRBD1 matches at 7 bases. Germline CDR1 MNHEY, CDR2 SMNVEV (reference sequence). Losses at the gene ends were 2 bases for V and 1 base for J; bases not matched to a gene: 0. The CDR3 extends over 14 amino acids. The DNA of the CDR3 is TGTGCCAGCAGTTTAACAGGGGGCACAGATACGCAGTATTTT. As protein: CASSLTGGTDTQYF.

V and J are TRBV2 and TRBJ2-3; 9 positions agree with TRBD2. Trimming cost V 1 base and J 2 bases; bases outside gene matches: 4. The CDR3 runs 16 residues. CDR1 is SNHLY, CDR2 FYNNEI, per germline. CDR3 residues: CASSEVAGGSTDTQYF. The CDR3 coding sequence is TGTGCCAGCAGTGAAGTGGCGGGAGGGTCCACAGATACGCAGTATTTT.

J is TRBJ1-3 and V is TRBV18, with 9 nucleotides matching TRBD1. Germline V gene data show CDR1 as KGHSH and CDR2 as LQKENI. This CDR3 region has 17 residues. V was clipped by 3 bases and J by 0 bases; unmatched bases: 6. The CDR3 spells CASSPAGTGRSGNTIYF. The DNA of the CDR3 is TGTGCCAGCTCACCCGCCGGGACAGGGCGCTCTGGAAACACCATATATTTT.

The rearrangement joins TRBV5-1 to TRBJ1-1; D gene uncertain. Germline CDR1 and CDR2: SGHRS and YFSETQ. This CDR3 region has 14 residues. Trimming stripped 0 bases from V and 0 bases from J, with 6 bases between. The CDR3 DNA reads TGCGCCAGCAGCTTGGGAGGAATGAACACTGAAGCTTTCTTT. Protein sequence: CASSLGGMNTEAFF.

The chain combines TRBV7-9 with TRBJ1-1, with D tentatively TRBD1 (6 bases). From germline, CDR1 is SEHNR and CDR2 FQNEAQ (reference sequence). This CDR3 contains 13 residues. Deletions cut 3 bases from V and 6 bases from J, with 11 bases between. CDR3 protein: CASSFTAGAEAFF. The CDR3 bases are TGTGCCAGCAGCTTTACCGCAGGGGCTGAAGCTTTCTTT.

The gene calls are TRBV24-1 and TRBJ2-5; 7 nucleotides line up with TRBD1. The germline V gene has CDR1 KGHDR and CDR2 SFDVKD. The CDR3 runs 15 residues. J gave up 4 bases and V 4 bases, and 8 bases lay outside the gene matches. The CDR3 DNA reads TGTGCCACCAGTGACCCCCGGGACAGTGGAGAGACCCAGTACTTC. Encoded protein: CATSDPRDSGETQYF.

This chain uses TRBV7-2 with TRBJ2-2; TRBD2 is a possible D gene (6 bases). CDR3 length: 16 residues. The V end was cut by 1 base, the J end by 2 bases, with 11 bases between. The germline CDR1 and CDR2 sequences are SGHTA and FQGNSA. The CDR3: CASSLVGGGNTGELFF. The CDR3 nucleotides are TGTGCCAGCAGCTTAGTTGGGGGAGGTAACACCGGGGAGCTGTTTTTT.

J is TRBJ2-5 and V is TRBV4-3; D may correspond to TRBD1 or TRBD2 (5 bases each). V was pared by 4 bases and J by 6 bases, with 24 bases between. The V gene's germline CDR1 is LGHNA and CDR2 YSLEER. This CDR3 region has 17 residues. The chain's CDR3 is CASSRGLGRHPRKTQYF. The CDR3 DNA reads as TGCGCCAGCAGCCGAGGTTTGGGACGGCACCCGCGAAAGACCCAGTACTTC.

The chain couples TRBV15 to TRBJ1-3; D call uncertain. Per germline, CDR1 LNHNV and CDR2 YYDKDF (reference sequence). The CDR3 extends over 14 amino acids. V lost 0 bases and J 2 bases, leaving 5 bases between the germline ends. CDR3 residues: CATSRDKTGNTIYF. CDR3 nucleotides: TGTGCCACCAGCAGAGACAAAACTGGAAACACCATATATTTT.

The chain is built from TRBV30 and TRBJ1-2; D is perhaps TRBD1 (6 bases). Germline V gives CDR1 GTSNPN, CDR2 SVGIG (reference sequence). The V gene lost 4 bases and the J gene lost 8 bases, with 14 bases spanning the gap. The CDR3 is 12 amino acids. The CDR3 region is CAWNGGLWGYTF. Here the CDR3 DNA reads TGTGCCTGGAATGGGGGGCTCTGGGGCTACACCTTC.

V and J are TRBV27 and TRBJ2-7; 13 nucleotides agree with TRBD2. V shed 0 bases, J shed 0 bases, and the junction held 5 bases outside the gene matches. The CDR3 loop spans 18 amino acids. Germline values: CDR1 MNHEY, CDR2 SMNVEV (reference sequence). CDR3 region: CASSLSGWTSGSSYEQYF. The CDR3 coding sequence is TGTGCCAGCAGTTTATCGGGCTGGACTAGCGGGAGCTCCTACGAGCAGTACTTC.

The chain employs TRBV4-3 and TRBJ1-1, with 7 bases matching TRBD1. CDR1 LGHNA and CDR2 YSLEER come from the germline V gene. V lost 3 bases and J lost 1; bases outside the gene matches: 5. The CDR3 length is 15 residues. In DNA, the CDR3 is TGCGCCAGCAGCCAGTCGACAGGGTGGAACACTGAAGCTTTCTTT. Its translation: CASSQSTGWNTEAFF.

The chain joins TRBV15 to TRBJ2-3; 8 bases line up with TRBD2. CDR1 and CDR2 (germline): LNHNV, YYDKDF (reference sequence). V lost 3 bases to trimming and J lost 2 bases; unmatched junction nucleotides: 13. The CDR3 loop spans 18 amino acids. The CDR3 here is CATSRTRTPSGFTDTQYF. Written as DNA, the CDR3 is TGTGCCACCAGCAGGACCCGGACTCCTAGCGGGTTCACAGATACGCAGTATTTT.

The chain recombines TRBV30 with TRBJ1-6; TRBD1 might be the D (6 bases). The CDR3 length is 16 residues. V was cut by 1 base and J by 7 bases, with 17 bases left in between. Looked up from germline, CDR1 is GTSNPN and CDR2 is SVGIG (reference sequence). The CDR3 DNA reads TGTGCCTGGAGTGCCCCGGGACACCGGACCAATTCACCCCTCCACTTT. Translating it yields CAWSAPGHRTNSPLHF.